A selection of T cell receptor beta chains follows, all from one sample in a study of T cell responses to AZD1222 COVID-19 vaccine. Using immunoSEQ multiplex PCR, the repertoire was profiled, and TCRdb retains in-frame clones only, with some absent. The sample records 26,000 or so clones, around 92% being singletons. Sequencing used peripheral blood, obtained 28 days after the second AZD1222 dose. The receptors shown here come from an adult who received the AZD1222 COVID-19 vaccine. Both conserved end residues are part of each CDR3. Each record gives: D gene, J gene, V gene, clone size, CDR3 DNA, CDR3 protein. D genes are given only for firm matches. Clone size is not always given. Where it is, it says once, few, many or a class for expanded clones.

d_gene: .; j_gene: TRBJ2-7; v_gene: TRBV6-4; abundance: .; CDR3nt: TGTGCCAGCAGCCCGGCGGGCGGAGGGGGCGAGCAGTACTTC; CDR3aa: CASSPAGGGGEQYF
d_gene: TRBD1; j_gene: TRBJ1-5; v_gene: TRBV28; abundance: .; CDR3nt: TGTGCCAGCAGTGCCGGACAGGGGGCAGTATGGCAGCCCCAGCATTTT; CDR3aa: CASSAGQGAVWQPQHF
d_gene: TRBD2; j_gene: TRBJ2-3; v_gene: TRBV5-6; abundance: .; CDR3nt: TGTGCCAGCAGCTTGGGAGCGGGGTACACAGATACGCAGTATTTT; CDR3aa: CASSLGAGYTDTQYF
d_gene: .; j_gene: TRBJ2-5; v_gene: TRBV3-1/TRBV3-2; abundance: .; CDR3nt: TGTGCCAGCAGGGGATTGGAGGGCCGGGAGACCCAGTACTTC; CDR3aa: CASRGLEGRETQYF
d_gene: TRBD2; j_gene: TRBJ2-1; v_gene: TRBV20-1; abundance: .; CDR3nt: TGCAGTGCTAGTAGCGGGAGAGACTACAATGAGCAGTTCTTC; CDR3aa: CSASSGRDYNEQFF
d_gene: TRBD1; j_gene: TRBJ1-1; v_gene: TRBV3-1/TRBV3-2; abundance: .; CDR3nt: TGTGCCAGCAGCCAACCTAACAGGGGGCGCGTTGGCACTGAAGCTTTCTTT; CDR3aa: CASSQPNRGRVGTEAFF
d_gene: .; j_gene: TRBJ2-6; v_gene: TRBV4-3; abundance: .; CDR3nt: TGCGCCAGCAGCCAAGAACGGGGCAGGTACTCTGGGGCCAACGTCCTGACTTTC; CDR3aa: CASSQERGRYSGANVLTF
d_gene: TRBD1; j_gene: TRBJ2-5; v_gene: TRBV2; abundance: .; CDR3nt: TGTGCCAGCAGCGGGACAGAGGAGACCCAGTACTTC; CDR3aa: CASSGTEETQYF
d_gene: TRBD2; j_gene: TRBJ2-3; v_gene: TRBV4-3; abundance: .; CDR3nt: TGCGCCAGCAGCCCGTGGACTAGCGCAGATACGCAGTATTTT; CDR3aa: CASSPWTSADTQYF
d_gene: .; j_gene: TRBJ2-2; v_gene: TRBV21-1; abundance: .; CDR3nt: TGTGCCAGCAGCCGCCATGCGGGAAGGAGCGGCACCGGGGAGCTGTTTTTT; CDR3aa: CASSRHAGRSGTGELFF
d_gene: TRBD1; j_gene: TRBJ2-7; v_gene: TRBV19; abundance: once; CDR3nt: TGTGCCAGTAGTAAGGACAGGAGTTACGAGCAGTACTTC; CDR3aa: CASSKDRSYEQYF
d_gene: TRBD1; j_gene: TRBJ2-7; v_gene: TRBV3-1/TRBV3-2; abundance: .; CDR3nt: TGTGCCAGCAGCCAAGGCCTACCTAACGACAGGGGGCGAAGCGAGCAGTACTTC; CDR3aa: CASSQGLPNDRGRSEQYF
d_gene: TRBD1; j_gene: TRBJ1-2; v_gene: TRBV28; abundance: .; CDR3nt: TGTGCCAGCAGTCCTCACTCGACAGGGAGCCATGGCTACACCTTC; CDR3aa: CASSPHSTGSHGYTF
d_gene: .; j_gene: TRBJ2-7; v_gene: TRBV7-3; abundance: .; CDR3nt: TGTGCCAGCAGCTTCCGGCACCGGGGCTACGAGCAGTACTTC; CDR3aa: CASSFRHRGYEQYF
d_gene: .; j_gene: TRBJ2-7; v_gene: TRBV7-2; abundance: .; CDR3nt: TGTGCCAGCAGCTTAGTCCAGGGGACGGACCGACCCTACGAGCAGTACTTC; CDR3aa: CASSLVQGTDRPYEQYF
d_gene: TRBD1; j_gene: TRBJ2-7; v_gene: TRBV19; abundance: .; CDR3nt: TGTGCCAGTATGCCTCGACTACGACAGGGGGCTGGAGGGCCCTACGAGCAGTACTTC; CDR3aa: CASMPRLRQGAGGPYEQYF
d_gene: .; j_gene: TRBJ1-5; v_gene: TRBV6-5; abundance: .; CDR3nt: TGTGCCAGCAGTCGGGACATCCCGCAGGGACAGCCCCAGCATTTT; CDR3aa: CASSRDIPQGQPQHF
d_gene: TRBD2; j_gene: TRBJ2-7; v_gene: TRBV28; abundance: .; CDR3nt: TGTGCCAGCAGTTTTACAGCGGGAGGGGGCCACGAGCAGTACTTC; CDR3aa: CASSFTAGGGHEQYF
d_gene: .; j_gene: TRBJ2-1; v_gene: TRBV7-9; abundance: .; CDR3nt: TGTGCCAGCAGCCCGAACTACAATGAGCAGTTCTTC; CDR3aa: CASSPNYNEQFF
d_gene: .; j_gene: TRBJ2-1; v_gene: TRBV5-8; abundance: .; CDR3nt: TGTGCCAGCAGCTCCCTGGGGCAGGGCTACAATGAGCAGTTCTTC; CDR3aa: CASSSLGQGYNEQFF
d_gene: TRBD1; j_gene: TRBJ2-2; v_gene: TRBV2; abundance: .; CDR3nt: TGTGCCGGTTGGGATGGGACAGGTGTCACCGGGGAGCTGTTTTTT; CDR3aa: CAGWDGTGVTGELFF
d_gene: TRBD1; j_gene: TRBJ2-7; v_gene: TRBV7-2; abundance: .; CDR3nt: TGTGCCAGCAGCTTAGGGGGGACAGGGGGCTCATACGAGCAGTACTTC; CDR3aa: CASSLGGTGGSYEQYF
d_gene: .; j_gene: TRBJ2-6; v_gene: TRBV28; abundance: .; CDR3nt: TGTGCCAGCTATAGCTCTGGGGCCAACGTCCTGACTTTC; CDR3aa: CASYSSGANVLTF
d_gene: .; j_gene: TRBJ2-5; v_gene: TRBV18; abundance: .; CDR3nt: TGTGCCAGCTCACCAGGGATTCAAGAGACCCAGTACTTC; CDR3aa: CASSPGIQETQYF
d_gene: .; j_gene: TRBJ2-5; v_gene: TRBV13; abundance: .; CDR3nt: TGTGCCAGCAGCAGGGCTGGGACTGAAGGGGAGACCCAGTACTTC; CDR3aa: CASSRAGTEGETQYF
d_gene: .; j_gene: TRBJ2-1; v_gene: TRBV7-3; abundance: .; CDR3nt: TGTGCCAGCAGCAGAAGGGGATCACACAATGAGCAGTTCTTC; CDR3aa: CASSRRGSHNEQFF
d_gene: TRBD1; j_gene: TRBJ1-5; v_gene: TRBV27; abundance: .; CDR3nt: TGTGCCAGCAGTAACAGGGGGAACAATCAGCCCCAGCATTTT; CDR3aa: CASSNRGNNQPQHF
d_gene: TRBD1; j_gene: TRBJ1-5; v_gene: TRBV27; abundance: .; CDR3nt: TGTGCCAGCAGTTTTACTCAGGGGGACACCCAGCCCCAGCATTTT; CDR3aa: CASSFTQGDTQPQHF
d_gene: .; j_gene: TRBJ1-4; v_gene: TRBV3-1/TRBV3-2; abundance: .; CDR3nt: TGTGCCAGCAGCCAGGGGGGGGGTCGTAATGAAAAACTGTTTTTT; CDR3aa: CASSQGGGRNEKLFF
d_gene: .; j_gene: TRBJ2-5; v_gene: TRBV6-2/TRBV6-3; abundance: .; CDR3nt: TGTGCCAGCAGTTACGGAGGGTTTCGCGAGACCCAGTACTTC; CDR3aa: CASSYGGFRETQYF
d_gene: .; j_gene: TRBJ2-4; v_gene: TRBV21-1; abundance: .; CDR3nt: TGTGCCAGCAGCAAAACCCAGGGGGACAAATTAGCCAAAAACATTCAGTACTTC; CDR3aa: CASSKTQGDKLAKNIQYF
d_gene: TRBD2; j_gene: TRBJ2-3; v_gene: TRBV5-4; abundance: once; CDR3nt: TGTGCCAGCAGCTTGGACGCGGGAGCGCTGGATACGCAGTATTTT; CDR3aa: CASSLDAGALDTQYF
d_gene: TRBD2; j_gene: TRBJ2-2; v_gene: TRBV11-3; abundance: once; CDR3nt: TGTGCCAGCAGCACAAGGCCCAGGGAGGGCGGGGAGCTGTTTTTT; CDR3aa: CASSTRPREGGELFF